The 12 T cell receptor beta chains listed next were all sequenced from one sample in a study of blood T cell repertoires in COVID-19. Data came from immunoSEQ multiplex PCR; TCRdb stores just in-frame clones and leaves some out. This table has hundreds of thousands of clones, 83% appearing once. What was sequenced was PBMCs or T cells enriched from blood (not recorded which). The source is a woman in her fifties or sixties who had been exposed to COVID-19.

The rearrangement links TRBV5-4 to TRBJ2-7; possibly TRBD2 for D (6 bases). Trimming cost V 1 base and J 2 bases, with 13 bases left between them. The CDR3 runs to 15 residues. Germline CDR1 and CDR2: SGHNT and YYREEE (reference sequence). The CDR3 loop is CASSLWAGRAYEQYF. CDR3 in DNA: TGTGCCAGCAGCTTGTGGGCGGGGAGAGCCTACGAGCAGTACTTC.

This clone showed up just once. This sequence joins TRBV7-9 and TRBJ1-1, with D possibly matching TRBD1 (5 bases). V gave up 5 bases and J gave up 4 bases, with 14 bases separating them. The germline V gene has CDR1 SEHNR and CDR2 FQNEAQ (reference sequence). The length of the CDR3 is 14 residues. CDR3 nucleotides: TGTGCCAGCAGCCCCGTGGGGGGTAGCACTGAAGCTTTCTTT. This sequence encodes CASSPVGGSTEAFF.

This chain joins TRBV7-2 and TRBJ2-7, with 7 positions matching TRBD2. V trimming: 4 bases; J trimming: 6 bases; junction bases outside the gene matches: 9. Germline CDR1 reads SGHTA; CDR2 reads FQGNSA. The length of the CDR3 is 14 residues. CDR3: CASSSSGTYGEQYF. The CDR3, as DNA: TGTGCCAGCAGCTCCAGCGGGACGTACGGCGAGCAGTACTTC.

The V and J genes are TRBV4-1 and TRBJ2-7; a weak D match, TRBD1 (5 bases). Germline CDR1 MGHRA, CDR2 YSYEKL. Trimming took 0 bases from V and 3 from J, leaving 15 bases between them. The CDR3 sequence is 16 residues long. CDR3 sequence: CASSQDLQAIHYEQYF. The CDR3 DNA reads as TGCGCCAGCAGCCAAGATCTACAGGCCATCCACTACGAGCAGTACTTC.

The gene calls are TRBV2 and TRBJ1-2; D uncertain. CDR3 length: 15 residues. CDR1 SNHLY and CDR2 FYNNEI come from the germline V gene. V gave up 6 bases and J gave up 7 bases, with 21 bases separating them. CDR3 bases: TGTGCCAGCAGAGACTACACGGATCGGGGTGGTGGCTACACCTTC. This gives the protein CASRDYTDRGGGYTF. The full variable domain, in which reference TRBV2 and TRBJ1-2 provide the parts outside the CDR3, is EPEVTQTPSHQVTQMGQEVILRCVPISNHLYFYWYRQILGQKVEFLVSFYNNEISEKSEIFDDQFSVERPDGSNFTLKIRSTKLEDSAMYFCASRDYTDRGGGYTFGSGTRLTVV.

The chain uses TRBV5-1 and TRBJ1-2; TRBD1 matches 7 bases. V lost 3 bases and J lost 4; bases outside the gene matches: 9. Germline CDR1 and CDR2: SGHRS and YFSETQ. The CDR3 runs to 15 residues. DNA for the CDR3: TGCGCCAGCAGCTCGGGGATGGGACAGATCTATGGCTACACCTTC. Translated: CASSSGMGQIYGYTF.

The chain recombines TRBV27 with TRBJ2-1; TRBD2 matches 12 bases. CDR3 length equals 15 residues. Looked up from germline, CDR1 is MNHEY and CDR2 is SMNVEV (reference sequence). V shed 8 bases and J 8 bases; nucleotides not matched to a gene: 10. The CDR3 here is CASVRLAGGPDEQFF. CDR3 bases: TGTGCCAGCGTCCGCCTAGCGGGGGGGCCGGATGAGCAGTTCTTC.

This chain uses TRBV7-9 with TRBJ1-4, with D perhaps TRBD1 (5 bases). The V end was cut by 1 base, the J end by 7 bases, with 10 bases between. The CDR3 spans 14 residues. Germline V gene lookup returns CDR1 SEHNR and CDR2 FQNEAQ (reference sequence). CDR3 sequence reads: CASSLGQGPEKLFF. The CDR3 coding sequence is TGTGCCAGCAGCTTAGGGCAGGGCCCTGAAAAACTGTTTTTT. Full variable domain (rest looked up from reference TRBV7-9 and TRBJ1-4): DTGVSQNPRHKITKRGQNVTFRCDPISEHNRLYWYRQTLGQGPEFLTYFQNEAQLEKSRLLSDRFSAERPKGSFSTLEIQRTEQGDSAMYLCASSLGQGPEKLFFGSGTQLSVL.

The chain combines TRBV7-8 with TRBJ1-2; 7 bases agree with TRBD1. This CDR3 has 16 amino acids. In germline, CDR1 is SGHVS, CDR2 FQNEAQ. Trimming cost V 3 bases and J 0 bases; bases outside gene matches: 7. The CDR3 nucleotides read TGTGCCAGCAGCTTTCGGGACAGCAGAGCTAACTATGGCTACACCTTC. Translation: CASSFRDSRANYGYTF.

The V call is TRBV5-1, the J call TRBJ1-1, with a tentative D call TRBD1 (6 bases). The CDR3 consists of 16 residues. Germline values: CDR1 SGHRS, CDR2 YFSETQ. V was pared by 2 bases and J by 0 bases, with 14 bases between. The CDR3, as DNA: TGCGCCAGCAGCTTTGAACGGGGACACTTGAACACTGAAGCTTTCTTT. It translates to CASSFERGHLNTEAFF.

The genes are TRBV12-1 and TRBJ2-5; TRBD2 reflects the table's D call only, with no check against the DNA. TRBV12-1 is described as a pseudogene. CDR3 length equals 14 residues. The CDR3 DNA reads TGTGCCAGCAGCTTTGCTTCCCGGAGTGAGACCCAGTACTTC. This translates into CASSFASRSETQYF.

A remark on this clone: Other nucleotide sequences from this sample produce the same CDR3. The chain carries TRBV6-5 and TRBJ1-1, with D uncertain. V was clipped by 5 bases and J by 1 base, with 8 bases between them. This CDR3 has 13 residues. The germline V gene encodes CDR1 MNHEY and CDR2 SVGAGI. CDR3: CASSLGGNTEAFF. CDR3 DNA: TGTGCCAGCAGTCTCGGCGGGAACACTGAAGCTTTCTTT.